Listed here is a single TCR beta chain. Its target antigen remains unknown. Base qualities were left out, and no much larger clone turns up one base away. This sample is part of a study of beta chain features in type 1 diabetes (dated by TCRdb to 2017 to 2018). Regarding the study in general: Patients and healthy donors did not differ in mean age, gender distribution, total cell number or subset yield. Across all samples, approximately 98,000,000 sorted cells were examined, and cell number per subset correlated strongly with RNA yield. Regulatory and stem cell-like memory subsets were obtained from only 8 patients and roughly 8 healthy donors, while naive and central memory subsets were obtained from all 30 or so donors. The study compared TCRB repertoires of sorted circulating CD4+ T cell subsets between recently diagnosed type 1 diabetes patients and matched healthy donors. What the work shows at the level of the full study, not this receptor alone: At VDJ recombination sites, patients with type 1 diabetes made fewer insertions and deleted more nucleotides, a pattern implying thymic rearrangement abnormalities. Because the HLA sub-analyses included only small numbers of individuals, any influence of HLA type on TCRB rearrangement was left unresolved. Naive, central memory and regulatory TCRB repertoires appeared more similar among patients than among healthy donors. Shorter templates might have been favored by PCR, but patient and control samples were amplified and corrected together, so both groups would have been affected equally by any skew. Because cDNA was sequenced instead of genomic DNA, highly expressing activated cells could be over-represented, though the groups showed no difference in activation or CD3 levels. In all four CD4+ subsets, TCRB CDR3 length was moderately but significantly shorter in type 1 diabetes patients.

Each donor gave one peripheral blood draw, averaging about 120 mL, which was collected into heparinised tubes. A BD FACSAria II and a panel including CD45RO, CCR7, CD25, CD127, CD95 and CD27 were used to sort naive, central memory, regulatory and stem cell-like memory CD4+ T cells. Every sorted population had a purity above 95%. PBMCs were isolated right away by Lymphoprep density gradient centrifugation and were stained directly, without culture. So that batch effects would be minimized, each experiment stained and sorted samples in pairs, pairing one healthy donor with one patient. Reading from cysteine to phenylalanine, the CDR3 counts 14 amino acids. The only DNA kept is the CDR3, 42 bases in frame from the first base. V lost 2 bases and J lost 7 bases; the stretch between them is 11 bases long. The germline V gene encodes CDR1 SGHTA and CDR2 FQGNSA. The entire isolated RNA was reverse transcribed using the High Capacity cDNA Reverse Transcription Kit, and thus expressed TCRB transcripts were sequenced. Naive, central memory and regulatory T cell samples underwent deep immunoSEQ sequencing, averaging approximately 3.5 million total reads per sample. Sorted cells were lysed in RLT buffer and RNA was extracted with DNase-treated RNeasy Micro or Mini kits, depending on cell number. To prevent cross-contamination, each cell subset was processed individually, whereas patient and healthy donor samples were processed jointly. The immunoSEQ multiplex PCR was used to amplify TCRB sequences from cDNA, yielding 87-bp fragments that span the CDR3 region. Amplicons were sequenced on the Illumina HiSeq platform. In the source study's methods: PCR bias was corrected computationally using synthetic template baselines, and reads within Hamming distance 2 were collapsed, with unmergeable singletons discarded. Reads were aligned to IMGT to assign V, D and J genes, CDR3 length, and insertions or deletions at six rearrangement sites. Within each subset, clonotype counts were normalized to sorted cell number, after which true diversity and Gini coefficients were computed with the tcR R package. The overlap coefficient, calculated on TCRB nucleotide sequences, was used to quantify repertoire sharing. This is the immuneACCESS table as TCRdb keeps it, with only in-frame sequences that have V and J called. A part of the clones is gone; compared with another copy, unresolved V genes explain less than half, and the rest is unexplained. V, J and clone size were drawn from that table, and D and trimming were deduced from the DNA. The sample table holds some 63,000 clones, of which approximately 59% were seen once. The ten top clones hold roughly 2% of the sample.

This receptor chain uses TRBV7-2 and TRBJ2-2; the D gene is possibly TRBD1, with 6 bases matching. The clonotype was recovered from a woman under 30 in good health. Source material: Tregs from blood. The label giving this sample's cell subset or site can be read as: regulatory CD4+ T cells. The CDR3 corresponds to CASSLIVGGGELFF. The DNA sequence reads TGTGCCAGCAGCTTAATAGTAGGGGGCGGGGAGCTGTTTTTT. Where the CDR3 stops, the reference TRBV7-2 and TRBJ2-2 genes take over; the full variable domain is GAGVSQSPSNKVTEKGKDVELRCDPISGHTALYWYRQSLGQGLEFLIYFQGNSAPDKSGLPSDRFSAERTGGSVSTLTIQRTQQEDSAVYLCASSLIVGGGELFFGEGSRLTVL.